This T cell receptor beta chain was found in a study of shared clonotypes between healthy human individuals. Data came from immunoSEQ multiplex PCR; TCRdb stores just in-frame clones and leaves some out. This table has roughly 2,300,000 clones, under 95% appearing once. CDR1 is MNHEY, CDR2 SMNVEV, per germline (reference sequence). The length of the CDR3 is 15 residues. Trimming removed 5 bases from V and 2 bases from J; junction bases left unmatched: 6. Adult donors, all healthy and HIV-negative, had no recent acute infections or vaccinations. Nashville, Tennessee was home to all donors, each a Caucasian adult. A split of CD4+ cells into CD45RA+ naive and CD45RA-negative memory subsets was performed. Study-level findings and limits: Shared across four donors were 4% to 6% of the naive CD4 clonotypes.

A remark on this clone: Its antigen is as yet unknown.

The sample comprised naive CD4+ T cells from PBMCs. Documented subset: CD45RA+ positively selected. This TCR was recovered from a man younger than 35 in good health. Some clones in this sample may be carry-over from other donors' samples. The V and J genes are TRBV27 and TRBJ1-2, with TRBD1 identical over 9 bases. The DNA of the CDR3 is TGTGCCAGCAGTCGGACAGGGGCGGTGAACTATGGCTACACCTTC. Translated, it gives CASSRTGAVNYGYTF.